One sample yielded the 22 T cell receptor beta chains listed below, sequenced in a study of blood T cell repertoires in COVID-19. Profiled with immunoSEQ multiplex PCR; TCRdb holds only in-frame clones, not every one. The repertoire consists of about 68,000 clones, with roughly 92% occurring once and the leading ten covering approximately 2.8%. The sequencing sample was made of peripheral blood. The receptors stem from a man aged 45-60 years with COVID-19, enrolled during active disease.

This chain connects TRBV12-3 or TRBV12-4 to TRBJ1-2; 7 bases align to TRBD1. With 10 bases clipped from V and 6 bases from J, the junction kept 11 bases outside the gene matches. The CDR3 loop spans 13 amino acids. CDR3 residues: CAIAEWTGDGYTF. CDR3 DNA: TGTGCCATCGCGGAGTGGACAGGCGATGGCTACACCTTC.

This sequence joins TRBV6-5 and TRBJ2-3, with TRBD2 as a possible D gene (6 bases). V lost 10 bases and J lost 2, with 13 bases in between. Germline assignment: CDR1 MNHEY and CDR2 SVGAGI. CDR3 size: 13 residues. Here the CDR3 reads CATGEGPTDTQYF. The CDR3 region has the DNA TGTGCCACGGGAGAGGGGCCCACAGATACGCAGTATTTT.

V is TRBV3-1 (or the pseudogene TRBV3-2) and J is TRBJ1-4, with a weak D call TRBD1 (6 bases). Trimming took 6 bases from V and 6 from J, leaving 11 bases between them. Germline CDR1 is LGHDT and CDR2 is YNNKEL (reference sequence). This CDR3 region has 13 residues. The CDR3: CASRKQGDEKLFF. The CDR3 DNA sequence: TGTGCCAGCAGGAAACAGGGAGATGAAAAACTGTTTTTT.

The rearrangement links TRBV30 to TRBJ2-3, with 11 bases aligning to TRBD1. CDR3 length: 15 residues. The ends lost 0 bases at V and 3 bases at J; junction bases unmatched: 2. The V gene's germline CDR1 is GTSNPN and CDR2 SVGIG (reference sequence). This CDR3 is CAWSVGQGGTDTQYF. Here the CDR3 DNA reads TGTGCCTGGAGTGTGGGACAGGGGGGGACAGATACGCAGTATTTT.

On this clone: Other DNA sequences in this sample translate to the same CDR3. This chain connects TRBV18 to TRBJ2-2; the match to TRBD2 covers 14 bases. The V and J ends lost 6 bases and 4 bases, in that order; junction bases with no gene match: 4. The CDR3 is 16 residues long. CDR1 KGHSH and CDR2 LQKENI come from the germline V gene. The CDR3 nucleotides read TGTGCCAGCTCGCCGGGACTAGCGGGAGTCACCGGGGAGCTGTTTTTT. Amino acid sequence: CASSPGLAGVTGELFF.

This clone has a single count. This rearrangement joins TRBV7-2 to TRBJ2-7; D call uncertain. Trimming took 5 bases from V and 3 from J, leaving 5 bases between them. The CDR3 consists of 11 residues. Germline CDR1 and CDR2: SGHTA and FQGNSA. This chain's CDR3 is CASSQLYEQYF. The CDR3, as DNA: TGTGCCAGCAGCCAACTCTACGAGCAGTACTTC.

This sequence joins TRBV28 and TRBJ1-1; TRBD1 is a possible D gene (6 bases). From germline, CDR1 is MDHEN and CDR2 SYDVKM. This CDR3 region has 12 residues. Trimming pared 2 bases from V and 7 bases from J, leaving 8 bases between. The CDR3 spells CASSLIRGEAFF. The DNA of the CDR3 is TGTGCCAGCAGTTTAATCAGGGGTGAAGCTTTCTTT. Drawing the rest from reference TRBV28 and TRBJ1-1, the complete variable domain is DVKVTQSSRYLVKRTGEKVFLECVQDMDHENMFWYRQDPGLGLRLIYFSYDVKMKEKGDIPEGYSVSREKKERFSLILESASTNQTSMYLCASSLIRGEAFFGQGTRLTVV.

The chain recombines TRBV30 with TRBJ1-2; D is uncertain. Germline V gives CDR1 GTSNPN, CDR2 SVGIG (reference sequence). The CDR3 consists of 13 residues. The V and J ends lost 3 bases and 1 base respectively, with 9 bases between them. The CDR3 spells CAWSLGDNYGYTF. In DNA, the CDR3 is TGTGCCTGGAGCTTGGGAGATAACTATGGCTACACCTTC.

The rearrangement joins TRBV24-1 to TRBJ2-1, with 7 nucleotides matching TRBD1. Germline values: CDR1 KGHDR, CDR2 SFDVKD. J was trimmed by 7 bases and V by 1 base; bases with no gene match: 6. There are 15 residues in the CDR3. The CDR3 nucleotides are TGTGCCACCAGTGATTTAAGGGGGCTCGAGAATGAGCAGTTCTTC. Translating gives CATSDLRGLENEQFF.

The chain is built from TRBV9 and TRBJ1-6, with D perhaps matching TRBD1 (5 bases). The V and J ends lost 4 bases and 0 bases respectively, with 11 bases between them. CDR1 is SGDLS, CDR2 YYNGEE, per germline. CDR3 size: 16 residues. This CDR3 is CASSSGTISYNSPLHF. CDR3 nucleotides: TGTGCCAGCAGCTCCGGGACTATCTCCTATAATTCACCCCTCCACTTT.

This clone was counted once. V gene TRBV20-1 combines with J gene TRBJ2-2, with 10 bases aligning to TRBD2. Losses at the gene ends were 3 bases for V and 7 bases for J; bases not matched to a gene: 8. The germline CDR1 and CDR2 sequences are DFQATT and SNEGSKA (reference sequence). This CDR3 comprises 15 residues. For the CDR3, the DNA is TGCAGTGCTAGTCGGGTAGCGGGAGGCGGCGGGGAGCTGTTTTTT. It translates to CSASRVAGGGGELFF.

This chain links TRBV28 with TRBJ2-7, with 15 bases that match TRBD2. The CDR3 is 16 amino acids. Germline V gene data show CDR1 as MDHEN and CDR2 as SYDVKM. With 4 bases clipped from V and 5 bases from J, the junction kept 6 bases outside the gene matches. CDR3: CASSSPGLAGGHEQYF. In nucleotides, the CDR3 is TGTGCCAGCAGTTCCCCGGGACTAGCGGGAGGCCACGAGCAGTACTTC.

The gene calls are TRBV5-1 and TRBJ2-1; TRBD1 matches 8 bases. With 4 bases clipped from V and 6 bases from J, the junction kept 3 bases outside the gene matches. The CDR3 has 13 residues. Germline loops: CDR1 SGHRS, CDR2 YFSETQ. CDR3 sequence (DNA): TGCGCCAGCAGCAAAGACAGGGGCAATGAGCAGTTCTTC. The encoded protein is CASSKDRGNEQFF.

This clone turned up a few times. The genes are TRBV6-6 and TRBJ2-2, with D perhaps matching TRBD1 (5 bases). Germline V CDR1 and CDR2: MNHNY, SVGAGI (reference sequence). The CDR3 totals 16 residues. Trimming left V 7 bases short and J 6 bases short, with 21 bases between. CDR3 coding DNA: TGTGCCAGCAATAAACCGGACACCCTATACCCCGGGGAGCTGTTTTTT. As protein: CASNKPDTLYPGELFF.

The V call is TRBV7-7, the J call TRBJ2-2; TRBD2 matches at 10 bases. The CDR3 consists of 15 residues. Trimming at V came to 6 bases and at J to 5 bases, leaving 6 bases not matched to a gene. CDR1 and CDR2 from the germline V gene are SSHAT and FNYEAQ (reference sequence). DNA of the CDR3: TGTGCCAGCAGTGCTAGCGGGAGTGGGACCGGGGAGCTGTTTTTT. It is translated as CASSASGSGTGELFF.

The chain links TRBV20-1 to TRBJ2-5, with 7 bases that match TRBD2. This CDR3 contains 11 residues. The germline V gene encodes CDR1 DFQATT and CDR2 SNEGSKA (reference sequence). V dropped 5 bases and J dropped 9; count of bases not matched to a gene: 6. CDR3 in amino acids: CSARTSWAQYF. The CDR3 nucleotides are TGCAGTGCTCGGACTAGTTGGGCCCAGTACTTC.

This clone has just a few counts. This chain uses TRBV18 with TRBJ1-1; D call uncertain. The length of the CDR3 is 14 residues. Germline-derived CDR1 and CDR2 are KGHSH and LQKENI. Trimming left V 2 bases short and J 5 bases short, with 12 bases between. CDR3 loop: CASSPLEGGTEAFF. The CDR3, as DNA: TGTGCCAGCTCACCATTAGAGGGAGGGACTGAAGCTTTCTTT. Looking up the rest from reference TRBV18 and TRBJ1-1 gives the full variable domain: NAGVMQNPRHLVRRRGQEARLRCSPMKGHSHVYWYRQLPEEGLKFMVYLQKENIIDESGMPKERFSAEFPKEGPSILRIQQVVRGDSAAYFCASSPLEGGTEAFFGQGTRLTVV.

V and J are TRBV19 and TRBJ1-4; D perhaps matches TRBD1 (6 bases). CDR1 LNHDA and CDR2 SQIVND come from the germline V gene (reference sequence). The CDR3 loop spans 16 amino acids. The ends were cut back, 4 bases at V and 4 bases at J, with 16 bases in the middle. The CDR3 sequence is CASSTPRRGGNEKLFF. CDR3 nucleotides: TGTGCCAGTAGTACTCCCCGGAGGGGGGGTAATGAAAAACTGTTTTTT.

The chain couples TRBV28 to TRBJ1-2; 7 bases are shared with TRBD1. The CDR3 is 14 residues long. Per the germline V gene, CDR1 is MDHEN and CDR2 is SYDVKM. Unmatched junction bases numbered 9, after V lost 10 bases and J lost 1 base. DNA of the CDR3: TGTGCCATATCTCGACAGGGAGTTAACTATGGCTACACCTTC. Translating it yields CAISRQGVNYGYTF.

The rearrangement joins TRBV5-6 to TRBJ1-1; the D is unclear. Germline V lookup: CDR1 SGHDT, CDR2 YYEEEE. Trimming removed 4 bases from V and 6 bases from J, with 19 bases in between. The CDR3 is made up of 15 amino acids. This CDR3 reads CASSPLPGREAEAFF. The CDR3 DNA follows: TGTGCCAGCAGCCCCCTGCCCGGGAGAGAGGCTGAAGCTTTCTTT.

The chain joins TRBV6-5 to TRBJ2-6; no reliable D call. CDR1 is MNHEY, CDR2 SVGAGI, per germline. The V end lost 6 bases, the J end lost 4 bases, and 10 bases lay between the germline ends. The CDR3 spans 14 residues. As DNA, the CDR3 is TGTGCCAGCAGACCTGGAGACGGGGCCAACGTCCTGACTTTC. As protein: CASRPGDGANVLTF.

The rearrangement uses TRBV9 and TRBJ2-2; 8 positions agree with TRBD1. The J segment lost 5 bases and the V segment lost 3 bases, leaving 6 bases of the junction unmatched. Per germline, CDR1 SGDLS and CDR2 YYNGEE. The length of the CDR3 is 15 residues. CDR3 in amino acids: CASSEQGQATGELFF. DNA of the CDR3: TGTGCCAGCAGCGAACAGGGACAGGCTACCGGGGAGCTGTTTTTT.